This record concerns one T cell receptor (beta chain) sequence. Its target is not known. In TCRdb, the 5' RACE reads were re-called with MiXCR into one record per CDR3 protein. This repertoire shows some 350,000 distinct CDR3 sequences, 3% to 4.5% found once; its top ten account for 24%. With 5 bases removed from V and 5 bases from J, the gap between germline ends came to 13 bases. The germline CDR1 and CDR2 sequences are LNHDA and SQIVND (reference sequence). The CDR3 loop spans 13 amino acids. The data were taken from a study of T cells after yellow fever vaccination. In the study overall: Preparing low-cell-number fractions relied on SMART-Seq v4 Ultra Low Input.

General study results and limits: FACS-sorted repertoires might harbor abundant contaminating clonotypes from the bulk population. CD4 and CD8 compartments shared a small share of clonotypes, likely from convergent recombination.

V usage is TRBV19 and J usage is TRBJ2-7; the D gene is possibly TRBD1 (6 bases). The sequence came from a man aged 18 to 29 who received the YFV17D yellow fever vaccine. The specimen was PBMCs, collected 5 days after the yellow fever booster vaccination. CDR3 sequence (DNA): TGTGCCAGTAGTTTGGGGGCTTTCGACGAGCAGTACTTC. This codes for CASSLGAFDEQYF.